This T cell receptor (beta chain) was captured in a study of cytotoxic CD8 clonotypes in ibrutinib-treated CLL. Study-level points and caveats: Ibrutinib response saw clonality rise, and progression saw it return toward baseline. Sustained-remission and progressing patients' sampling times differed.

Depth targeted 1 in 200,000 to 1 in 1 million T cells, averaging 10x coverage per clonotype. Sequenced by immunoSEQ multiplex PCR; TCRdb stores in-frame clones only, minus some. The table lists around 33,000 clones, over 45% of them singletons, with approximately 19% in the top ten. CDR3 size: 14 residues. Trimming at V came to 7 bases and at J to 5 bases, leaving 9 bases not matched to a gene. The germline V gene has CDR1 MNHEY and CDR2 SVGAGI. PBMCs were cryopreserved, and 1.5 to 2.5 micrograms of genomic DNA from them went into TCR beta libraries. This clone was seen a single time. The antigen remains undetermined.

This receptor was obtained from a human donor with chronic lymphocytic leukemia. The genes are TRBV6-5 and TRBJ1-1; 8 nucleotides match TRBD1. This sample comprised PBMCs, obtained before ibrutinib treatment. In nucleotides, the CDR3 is TGTGCCAGCAAAGGGCTATACAGGGGGACTGAAGCTTTCTTT. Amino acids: CASKGLYRGTEAFF.